A selection of T cell receptor beta chains follows, all from one sample in a study of OX40 agonist ivuxolimab in advanced cancers. Only in-frame clones appear in the TCRdb table, and some are missing; sequencing was by immunoSEQ multiplex PCR. The table records 50,000 to 65,000 clones, 87% of them present only once. The source material was CD4+ or CD8+ T cells sorted from blood, sampled in a trial of the OX40 agonist ivuxolimab. The receptors were gathered from an adult with an advanced solid tumor such as melanoma, head and neck, liver or kidney cancer. Each CDR3 is given with its conserved first and last residue. Fields, in order: CDR3 protein, CDR3 DNA, D gene, J gene, clone size, V gene. A D gene is named only where the DNA matches it firmly. A clone size is listed for some rows: how often the clone was seen (once, few, many), or a class if it is expanded.

CDR3aa: CASSSPGLNNEQFF
CDR3nt: TGTGCCAGCAGTTCACCGGGACTAAACAATGAGCAGTTCTTC
d_gene: TRBD2
j_gene: TRBJ2-1
abundance: few
v_gene: TRBV27

CDR3aa: CATHTDFADTQYF
CDR3nt: TGTGCCACCCACACGGATTTCGCAGATACGCAGTATTTT
d_gene: -
j_gene: TRBJ2-3
abundance: -
v_gene: TRBV10-3

CDR3aa: CSVELAGYNEQFF
CDR3nt: TGCAGCGTTGAACTAGCGGGTTACAATGAGCAGTTCTTC
d_gene: TRBD2
j_gene: TRBJ2-1
abundance: -
v_gene: TRBV29-1

CDR3aa: CASSVGWGSGETQYF
CDR3nt: TGTGCCAGCAGCGTAGGCTGGGGGAGCGGAGAGACCCAGTACTTC
d_gene: -
j_gene: TRBJ2-5
abundance: -
v_gene: TRBV9

CDR3aa: CASSIDVRGREQYF
CDR3nt: TGTGCCAGTAGTATAGACGTCAGGGGGCGTGAGCAGTACTTC
d_gene: TRBD1
j_gene: TRBJ2-5
abundance: -
v_gene: TRBV19

CDR3aa: CASSLGAVGQNEQFF
CDR3nt: TGTGCCAGCAGCTTAGGCGCGGTGGGCCAGAATGAGCAGTTCTTC
d_gene: -
j_gene: TRBJ2-1
abundance: -
v_gene: TRBV11-3

CDR3aa: CASSVGGGRNTGELFF
CDR3nt: TGTGCCAGCAGCGTAGGGGGAGGGAGGAACACCGGGGAGCTGTTTTTT
d_gene: TRBD2
j_gene: TRBJ2-2
abundance: -
v_gene: TRBV9

CDR3aa: CSVEQNSGANVLTF
CDR3nt: TGCAGCGTTGAGCAAAACTCTGGGGCCAACGTCCTGACTTTC
d_gene: -
j_gene: TRBJ2-6
abundance: -
v_gene: TRBV29-1

CDR3aa: CSVVGGGRNEQYF
CDR3nt: TGCAGCGTTGTGGGCGGGGGCAGAAACGAGCAGTACTTC
d_gene: -
j_gene: TRBJ2-7
abundance: -
v_gene: TRBV29-1

CDR3aa: CASSSPPEGTYSYEQYF
CDR3nt: TGTGCCAGCAGCTCGCCACCAGAAGGGACTTACTCCTACGAGCAGTACTTC
d_gene: -
j_gene: TRBJ2-7
abundance: -
v_gene: TRBV11-3

CDR3aa: CASSLDSGRAYEQYF
CDR3nt: TGTGCCAGCAGTTTAGATAGCGGGAGGGCCTACGAGCAGTACTTC
d_gene: TRBD2
j_gene: TRBJ2-7
abundance: -
v_gene: TRBV28

CDR3aa: CASSLFGRNTGELFF
CDR3nt: TGTGCCAGCAGCTTGTTTGGGAGGAACACCGGGGAGCTGTTTTTT
d_gene: -
j_gene: TRBJ2-2
abundance: -
v_gene: TRBV5-6

CDR3aa: CASSFTGALEAFF
CDR3nt: TGTGCCAGCAGTTTCACAGGGGCTCTTGAAGCTTTCTTT
d_gene: TRBD1
j_gene: TRBJ1-1
abundance: -
v_gene: TRBV27

CDR3aa: CASRVGLAGTDTQYF
CDR3nt: TGCGCCAGCAGGGTAGGACTAGCTGGCACAGATACGCAGTATTTT
d_gene: TRBD2
j_gene: TRBJ2-3
abundance: once
v_gene: TRBV5-1

CDR3aa: CATSTRRDYPREQYF
CDR3nt: TGTGCCACCAGCACGCGCCGGGACTACCCTAGGGAGCAGTACTTC
d_gene: TRBD2
j_gene: TRBJ2-7
abundance: -
v_gene: TRBV15

CDR3aa: CASSRPGPGGTEAFF
CDR3nt: TGTGCCAGCTCACGGCCGGGACCAGGTGGGACTGAAGCTTTCTTT
d_gene: -
j_gene: TRBJ1-1
abundance: -
v_gene: TRBV18

CDR3aa: CASSSGQGEVQYF
CDR3nt: TGTGCCAGCAGCTCGGGACAGGGGGAGGTTCAGTACTTC
d_gene: TRBD1
j_gene: TRBJ2-4
abundance: -
v_gene: TRBV7-2

CDR3aa: CASSYPGQGTEAFF
CDR3nt: TGTGCCAGCAGTTACCCTGGGCAGGGGACTGAAGCTTTCTTT
d_gene: -
j_gene: TRBJ1-1
abundance: -
v_gene: TRBV6-6

CDR3aa: CASYIASSTDTQYF
CDR3nt: TGCGCCAGCTATATAGCGTCTAGCACAGATACGCAGTATTTT
d_gene: -
j_gene: TRBJ2-3
abundance: few
v_gene: TRBV5-1

CDR3aa: CASSLGGGPITGELFF
CDR3nt: TGTGCCAGCAGCTTAGGCGGAGGGCCGATCACCGGGGAGCTGTTTTTT
d_gene: -
j_gene: TRBJ2-2
abundance: -
v_gene: TRBV7-6

CDR3aa: CSVQKGANTEAFF
CDR3nt: TGCAGCGTTCAGAAGGGGGCGAACACTGAAGCTTTCTTT
d_gene: TRBD1
j_gene: TRBJ1-1
abundance: few
v_gene: TRBV29-1

CDR3aa: CASSLSGAYTDTQYF
CDR3nt: TGTGCCAGCAGCTTGTCCGGGGCCTACACAGATACGCAGTATTTT
d_gene: -
j_gene: TRBJ2-3
abundance: -
v_gene: TRBV7-9

CDR3aa: CASSVVKQRPQETQYF
CDR3nt: TGCGCCAGCAGTGTCGTCAAACAAAGACCCCAAGAGACCCAGTACTTC
d_gene: -
j_gene: TRBJ2-5
abundance: -
v_gene: TRBV10-1

CDR3aa: CASSPINTGELFF
CDR3nt: TGTGCCAGCAGCCCCATCAACACCGGGGAGCTGTTTTTT
d_gene: -
j_gene: TRBJ2-2
abundance: -
v_gene: TRBV5-4

CDR3aa: CASRDNVWTSGPDEQFF
CDR3nt: TGCGCCAGCAGAGATAACGTATGGACTAGCGGGCCCGATGAGCAGTTCTTC
d_gene: TRBD2
j_gene: TRBJ2-1
abundance: -
v_gene: TRBV5-1

CDR3aa: CASQQGGWTDTQYF
CDR3nt: TGTGCCAGCCAACAGGGAGGTTGGACAGATACGCAGTATTTT
d_gene: -
j_gene: TRBJ2-3
abundance: -
v_gene: TRBV19

CDR3aa: CASSILALDGEQFF
CDR3nt: TGTGCCAGCAGCATCCTAGCCTTAGATGGTGAGCAGTTCTTC
d_gene: -
j_gene: TRBJ2-1
abundance: -
v_gene: TRBV9

CDR3aa: CASRRRQNTGELFF
CDR3nt: TGTGCCAGCAGGAGGAGACAGAACACCGGGGAGCTGTTTTTT
d_gene: -
j_gene: TRBJ2-2
abundance: -
v_gene: TRBV6-1

CDR3aa: CASSLGDTANEKLFF
CDR3nt: TGCGCCAGCAGCTTGGGTGACACGGCTAATGAAAAACTGTTTTTT
d_gene: -
j_gene: TRBJ1-4
abundance: -
v_gene: TRBV5-1

CDR3aa: CASSPRLAGGGEQYF
CDR3nt: TGCGCCAGCAGCCCCAGACTAGCGGGAGGTGGTGAGCAGTACTTC
d_gene: TRBD2
j_gene: TRBJ2-7
abundance: -
v_gene: TRBV4-1

CDR3aa: CASQSGQGVFNEQFF
CDR3nt: TGTGCCAGCCAATCGGGACAGGGAGTTTTCAATGAGCAGTTCTTC
d_gene: TRBD1
j_gene: TRBJ2-1
abundance: -
v_gene: TRBV11-3

CDR3aa: CASRLTDSYEQYF
CDR3nt: TGTGCCAGCAGGCTGACAGACTCCTACGAGCAGTACTTC
d_gene: -
j_gene: TRBJ2-7
abundance: -
v_gene: TRBV6-1

CDR3aa: CASSITRAPGELFF
CDR3nt: TGTGCCAGCAGCATAACGAGGGCCCCCGGGGAGCTGTTTTTT
d_gene: -
j_gene: TRBJ2-2
abundance: -
v_gene: TRBV7-3

CDR3aa: CASSLQGLAGGRADTQYF
CDR3nt: TGTGCCAGCAGCCTGCAGGGACTAGCGGGAGGTAGGGCAGATACGCAGTATTTT
d_gene: TRBD2
j_gene: TRBJ2-3
abundance: -
v_gene: TRBV11-3

CDR3aa: CAISEELRMDQPQHF
CDR3nt: TGTGCCATCAGTGAGGAGCTAAGGATGGATCAGCCCCAGCATTTT
d_gene: -
j_gene: TRBJ1-5
abundance: few
v_gene: TRBV10-3

CDR3aa: CASSIKGLAGAPGGYEQYF
CDR3nt: TGTGCCAGCAGCATTAAGGGACTAGCGGGAGCCCCAGGGGGGTACGAGCAGTACTTC
d_gene: TRBD2
j_gene: TRBJ2-7
abundance: -
v_gene: TRBV7-6

CDR3aa: CASSVTWGYTF
CDR3nt: TGTGCCAGCAGTGTAACCTGGGGCTACACCTTC
d_gene: -
j_gene: TRBJ1-2
abundance: -
v_gene: TRBV2

CDR3aa: CASSYKVEQFF
CDR3nt: TGTGCCAGCAGCTATAAGGTTGAGCAGTTCTTC
d_gene: -
j_gene: TRBJ2-1
abundance: -
v_gene: TRBV2

CDR3aa: CATTSSGSGEQFF
CDR3nt: TGTGCCACCACGTCTAGCGGGAGCGGGGAGCAGTTCTTC
d_gene: TRBD2
j_gene: TRBJ2-1
abundance: -
v_gene: TRBV10-3

CDR3aa: CASSVDLGTRNEQFF
CDR3nt: TGTGCCAGCAGCGTAGATTTAGGGACTAGGAATGAGCAGTTCTTC
d_gene: TRBD2
j_gene: TRBJ2-1
abundance: -
v_gene: TRBV9

CDR3aa: CASKIAGGADTQYF
CDR3nt: TGTGCCAGCAAAATAGCGGGGGGGGCAGATACGCAGTATTTT
d_gene: TRBD2
j_gene: TRBJ2-3
abundance: -
v_gene: TRBV6-5

CDR3aa: CASSEFLAGGETQYF
CDR3nt: TGCGCCAGCAGTGAGTTTCTAGCGGGAGGGGAGACCCAGTACTTC
d_gene: TRBD2
j_gene: TRBJ2-5
abundance: -
v_gene: TRBV10-2

CDR3aa: CASSPKVNEQFF
CDR3nt: TGTGCCAGCAGCCCCAAGGTGAATGAGCAGTTCTTC
d_gene: -
j_gene: TRBJ2-1
abundance: once
v_gene: TRBV7-9

CDR3aa: CASSIASGAYEQYF
CDR3nt: TGTGCCAGTAGTATCGCTAGCGGAGCCTACGAGCAGTACTTC
d_gene: TRBD2
j_gene: TRBJ2-7
abundance: -
v_gene: TRBV19

CDR3aa: CASSLSNPQNEQFF
CDR3nt: TGTGCCAGCAGTTTATCGAATCCACAAAATGAGCAGTTCTTC
d_gene: -
j_gene: TRBJ2-1
abundance: -
v_gene: TRBV28

CDR3aa: CASKAWRDGGETQYF
CDR3nt: TGTGCCAGCAAAGCGTGGCGGGATGGCGGTGAGACCCAGTACTTC
d_gene: -
j_gene: TRBJ2-5
abundance: once
v_gene: TRBV19

CDR3aa: CATSRDLDRGREQYF
CDR3nt: TGTGCCACCAGCAGAGATCTTGACAGGGGTCGGGAGCAGTACTTC
d_gene: TRBD1
j_gene: TRBJ2-5
abundance: -
v_gene: TRBV15

CDR3aa: CASSSPGARYEKLFF
CDR3nt: TGTGCCAGCAGCTCCCCGGGGGCCCGATATGAAAAACTGTTTTTT
d_gene: -
j_gene: TRBJ1-4
abundance: -
v_gene: TRBV5-6

CDR3aa: CAWGGPMNEKLFF
CDR3nt: TGTGCCTGGGGCGGACCGATGAATGAAAAACTGTTTTTT
d_gene: -
j_gene: TRBJ1-4
abundance: -
v_gene: TRBV30

CDR3aa: CASSWGAEIYEQYF
CDR3nt: TGTGCCAGCAGCTGGGGCGCAGAGATCTACGAGCAGTACTTC
d_gene: -
j_gene: TRBJ2-7
abundance: -
v_gene: TRBV11-3

CDR3aa: CASWTDARDRGRDYGYTF
CDR3nt: TGTGCCAGCTGGACCGACGCAAGAGACAGGGGGCGGGACTATGGCTACACCTTC
d_gene: TRBD1
j_gene: TRBJ1-2
abundance: -
v_gene: TRBV2

CDR3aa: CAIGQGQGNNEQFF
CDR3nt: TGTGCCATCGGACAGGGACAGGGGAACAATGAGCAGTTCTTC
d_gene: TRBD1
j_gene: TRBJ2-1
abundance: -
v_gene: TRBV10-3

CDR3aa: CATSGDSFTEAFF
CDR3nt: TGTGCCACCAGCGGGGACAGTTTCACTGAAGCTTTCTTT
d_gene: TRBD1
j_gene: TRBJ1-1
abundance: -
v_gene: TRBV15